This T cell receptor (beta chain) was recorded in a study of blood T cell repertoires in COVID-19. Background on the study: Samples taken during acute and convalescent COVID-19 were collected in the United States, Italy and Spain. PBMCs, B-cell-depleted T cells, or T cells provided the cDNA or gDNA that made up the material.

V was clipped by 6 bases and J by 7 bases, with 12 bases between them. Germline assignment: CDR1 KGHSH and CDR2 LQKENI. This CDR3 contains 13 residues. In the original analysis: Amplification of reference gene primers provided the estimated nucleated cell counts. Produced via immunoSEQ multiplex PCR; TCRdb's table is partial and in-frame only. V and J calls and clone size are as listed in that table; D and trimming were resolved from the DNA. Among a few hundred thousand clones, 87% were seen once, and the ten largest hold about 6%. V is TRBV18 and J is TRBJ1-4; D unclear. Source material: PBMCs or T cells enriched from blood (not recorded which). This clonotype was sampled from a woman in her 30s who had recovered from COVID-19. CDR3 DNA: TGTGCCAGCTCTCCGACGGGAAGTGAAAAACTGTTTTTT. It encodes CASSPTGSEKLFF.